These 29 T cell receptor beta chains came from one sample sequenced in a study of shared clonotypes between healthy human individuals. Sequenced by immunoSEQ multiplex PCR; TCRdb stores in-frame clones only, minus some. The repertoire holds about 480,000 clones, around 79% seen once, with about an eighth in the top ten. Source material: PBMCs. The receptors originated from a woman aged 35 to 49 in good health. Some clones in this sample may be carry-over from other donors' samples.

This clone showed up just once. A far larger clone lies a single base away; this is likely a read error. This chain connects TRBV28 to TRBJ1-2; D not resolved. The CDR3 is 14 residues long. The germline CDR1 and CDR2 sequences are MDHEN and SYDVKM. This chain's CDR3 is CASTLTHLNYGYIF. CDR3 nucleotide sequence: TGTGCCAGCACCTTGACACATCTTAACTATGGCTACATCTTC.

The rearrangement joins TRBV5-4 to TRBJ2-7, with 9 bases aligning to TRBD1. Germline V gives CDR1 SGHNT, CDR2 YYREEE (reference sequence). This CDR3 is built from 14 residues. V was clipped by 4 bases and J by 2 bases; unmatched bases: 4. CDR3 sequence reads: CASSARQGAYEQYF. The CDR3 coding sequence is TGTGCCAGCAGCGCTCGACAGGGGGCCTACGAGCAGTACTTC. Full variable domain (remainder filled in from reference TRBV5-4 and TRBJ2-7): ETGVTQSPTHLIKTRGQQVTLRCSSQSGHNTVSWYQQALGQGPQFIFQYYREEENGRGNFPPRFSGLQFPNYSSELNVNALELDDSALYLCASSARQGAYEQYFGPGTRLTVT.

The chain joins TRBV5-6 to TRBJ2-7; tentative D call: TRBD1 (6 bases). Germline CDR1 reads SGHDT; CDR2 reads YYEEEE. This CDR3 is built from 14 residues. The V end lost 4 bases, the J end lost 2 bases, and 13 bases lay between the germline ends. The CDR3 sequence is CASSQEGTPYEQYF. The CDR3 nucleotides read TGTGCCAGCAGCCAAGAGGGGACACCCTACGAGCAGTACTTC.

This rearrangement joins TRBV5-1 to TRBJ2-1, with a tentative D call TRBD2 (5 bases). This CDR3 region has 14 residues. Germline CDR1 reads SGHRS; CDR2 reads YFSETQ. The V end lost 0 bases, the J end lost 6 bases, and 10 bases lay between the germline ends. The CDR3 DNA follows: TGCGCCAGCAGCTTGGTAGGCGGAGGCAATGAGCAGTTCTTC. Translating it yields CASSLVGGGNEQFF.

This clone has more than one count but fewer than ten. A far larger clone is off by one base, so a read error is likely. Other DNA sequences in this sample translate to the same CDR3. The chain is built from TRBV19 and TRBJ2-7, with D possibly TRBD1 on 6 matching bases. With 1 base removed from V and 1 base from J, the gap between germline ends came to 11 bases. Germline V gene data show CDR1 as LNHDA and CDR2 as SQIVND (reference sequence). The CDR3 loop spans 15 amino acids. CDR3: CASSIGGDTSYEQYF. The CDR3 coding sequence is TGTGCCAGTAGTATAGGAGGGGACACATCCTACGAGCAGTACTTC.

The chain carries TRBV6-5 and TRBJ2-5; TRBD1 or TRBD2 may be the D gene (5 bases each). The DNA matches TRBJ2-7 better at its end, which makes the J call doubtful. In germline, CDR1 is MNHEY, CDR2 SVGAGI. This CDR3 is 15 amino acids long. CDR3 coding DNA: TGTGCCAGCAGCGAAACCGGGACGCCGCTCTACGAGCAGTACTTC. Protein: CASSETGTPLYEQYF.

V and J are TRBV11-2 and TRBJ2-5; possibly TRBD1 for D (6 bases). The CDR3 is 15 residues long. The germline gives CDR1 SGHAT, CDR2 FQNNGV. Trimming pared 0 bases from V and 2 bases from J, leaving 10 bases between. This CDR3 is CASSLDGGQQETQYF. In DNA, the CDR3 is TGTGCCAGCAGCTTAGATGGGGGACAACAAGAGACCCAGTACTTC.

This chain connects TRBV18 to TRBJ2-2; no reliable D call. Germline lookup yields CDR1 KGHSH and CDR2 LQKENI. The CDR3 has 17 residues. V dropped 3 bases and J dropped 2 bases, with 16 bases sitting between them. The CDR3 nucleotides read TGTGCCAGCTCACCGTCGGCGCCCCGGGCAAACACCGGGGAGCTGTTTTTT. This sequence encodes CASSPSAPRANTGELFF.

This clone has a handful of counts. The same CDR3 arises from other DNA sequences in this sample as well. The chain carries TRBV4-1 and TRBJ2-1; 9 bases fit TRBD2. V was pared by 0 bases and J by 7 bases, with 10 bases of the junction left unmatched. CDR1 MGHRA and CDR2 YSYEKL come from the germline V gene. The CDR3 extends over 17 amino acids. CDR3 sequence reads: CASSQEVFGSGRNEQFF. Here the CDR3 DNA reads TGCGCCAGCAGCCAAGAGGTGTTCGGTAGCGGGAGAAATGAGCAGTTCTTC.

This chain links TRBV7-2 with TRBJ2-1, with TRBD1 matching over 9 bases. The CDR3 is made up of 16 amino acids. CDR1 and CDR2 (germline): SGHTA, FQGNSA. V dropped 0 bases and J dropped 4; count of bases not matched to a gene: 4. In DNA form, the CDR3 reads TGTGCCAGCAGCTTAGCGGACAGGGGAACGTACAATGAGCAGTTCTTC. Encoded protein: CASSLADRGTYNEQFF.

V is TRBV5-6 and J is TRBJ2-1; D is ambiguous. The CDR3 spans 17 residues. The germline V gene encodes CDR1 SGHDT and CDR2 YYEEEE. The germline V and J ends were trimmed by 4 bases and 0 bases, with 17 bases remaining between them. CDR3 region: CASSGNPDPSSYNEQFF. CDR3 in DNA: TGTGCCAGCAGCGGAAACCCCGACCCGAGCTCCTACAATGAGCAGTTCTTC.

This clone was seen only a few times. The rearrangement joins TRBV5-4 to TRBJ2-3; no clear D gene. The CDR3 covers 12 residues. V lost 3 bases, J lost 13 bases, and 15 bases lay in between. Germline lookup yields CDR1 SGHNT and CDR2 YYREEE (reference sequence). The CDR3: CASSSSPDREYF. The CDR3 region has the DNA TGTGCCAGCAGCTCTAGTCCAGATAGGGAGTATTTT.

As for this clone: A much bigger clone sits one base away, suggesting this may be a read error. This rearrangement joins TRBV11-3 to TRBJ2-1; a weak D match, TRBD2 (6 bases). Germline CDR1 SGHNT, CDR2 YENEEA. There are 14 residues in the CDR3. Trimming removed 2 bases at V and 4 bases at J, with 9 bases between. In DNA, the CDR3 is TGTGCCAGCAGCTTAACGGGAGTGTACAATGAGCAGTTCTTC. Residues: CASSLTGVYNEQFF.

This clone was picked up a small number of times. The V and J genes are TRBV5-1 and TRBJ2-3, with 9 positions matching TRBD2. The germline V gene encodes CDR1 SGHRS and CDR2 YFSETQ. V dropped 4 bases and J dropped 1; count of bases not matched to a gene: 10. The CDR3 sequence is 17 residues long. CDR3: CASSGGLAVSGTDTQYF. As DNA, the CDR3 is TGCGCCAGCAGCGGGGGACTAGCCGTGAGTGGCACAGATACGCAGTATTTT. Complete variable domain (other parts from reference TRBV5-1 and TRBJ2-3): KAGVTQTPRYLIKTRGQQVTLSCSPISGHRSVSWYQQTPGQGLQFLFEYFSETQRNKGNFPGRFSGRQFSNSRSEMNVSTLELGDSALYLCASSGGLAVSGTDTQYFGPGTRLTVL.

The chain employs TRBV5-6 and TRBJ2-3, with 7 bases fitting TRBD2. The J segment lost 4 bases and the V segment lost 5 bases, leaving 13 bases of the junction unmatched. CDR1 SGHDT and CDR2 YYEEEE come from the germline V gene. The CDR3 loop spans 16 amino acids. For the CDR3, the DNA is TGTGCCAGCAGGCTAAGAATCGGGACTAATCCAGATACGCAGTATTTT. It codes for CASRLRIGTNPDTQYF.

The chain joins TRBV15 to TRBJ1-1, with D hard to call. Germline loops: CDR1 LNHNV, CDR2 YYDKDF (reference sequence). This CDR3 is 11 amino acids long. Trimming removed 0 bases from V and 13 bases from J, with 9 bases in between. In DNA form, the CDR3 reads TGTGCCACCAGCAGAGATGGGTTTGGTTTCTTT. Translation gives CATSRDGFGFF.

This chain links TRBV28 with TRBJ1-1; 9 bases map to TRBD1. The CDR3 extends over 20 amino acids. Germline-derived CDR1 and CDR2 are MDHEN and SYDVKM. After removal of 3 bases from V and 1 base from J, the junction contained 18 bases not matched to a gene. The CDR3 sequence: CASSFPSIALQGARNTEAFF. The CDR3 DNA reads as TGTGCCAGCAGTTTCCCCTCGATCGCGCTACAGGGGGCGCGGAACACTGAAGCTTTCTTT.

This clone occurred once. This chain joins TRBV19 and TRBJ1-1; tentatively, D is TRBD1 (5 bases). This CDR3 contains 13 residues. Germline V gene lookup returns CDR1 LNHDA and CDR2 SQIVND (reference sequence). V lost 7 bases, J lost 1 base, and 10 bases lay in between. The CDR3 DNA follows: TGTGCCAGTAACCCGACAGAGAACACTGAAGCTTTCTTT. This encodes CASNPTENTEAFF.

The chain employs TRBV6-6 and TRBJ1-4; perhaps TRBD1 as D (6 bases). The CDR3 consists of 15 residues. The germline gives CDR1 MNHNY, CDR2 SVGAGI (reference sequence). The germline V and J ends were trimmed by 6 bases and 5 bases, with 16 bases remaining between them. CDR3 residues: CASRRDTWGNEKLFF. The DNA for the CDR3 is TGTGCCAGCAGGCGGGACACCTGGGGGAATGAAAAACTGTTTTTT.

J is TRBJ1-1 and V is TRBV5-1; 7 nucleotides match TRBD1. The germline CDR1 and CDR2 sequences are SGHRS and YFSETQ. CDR3 length: 15 amino acids. With V trimmed by 0 bases and J by 1 base, 3 bases remained unmatched. The CDR3 DNA is TGCGCCAGCAGCTTGGAGGGACAGACGAACACTGAAGCTTTCTTT. As protein: CASSLEGQTNTEAFF.

J is TRBJ2-1 and V is TRBV18, with 7 bases aligning to TRBD1. The V gene end was trimmed by 1 base and the J gene end by 3 bases; junction bases not matched to a gene: 3. Germline V CDR1 and CDR2: KGHSH, LQKENI. This CDR3 has 15 residues. CDR3 nucleotide sequence: TGTGCCAGCTCACCACTCCGGGACAGCTACAATGAGCAGTTCTTC. Translation: CASSPLRDSYNEQFF.

CDR3 DNA: TGTGCCAGCAGTTTCTGGTCCCTCGCCGCCCCCCAGGGGCTCGGGGCCAACGTCCTGACTTTC. Encoded protein: CASSFWSLAAPQGLGANVLTF. The chain recombines TRBV28 with TRBJ2-6; D is possibly TRBD1 (6 bases). This CDR3 comprises 21 residues. V was cut by 3 bases and J by 4 bases, with 28 bases left in between. CDR1 and CDR2 from the germline V gene are MDHEN and SYDVKM.

This clone was seen many times. Here the CDR3 reads CASSVEGTAGELFF. In DNA, the CDR3 is TGTGCCAGCAGCGTAGAGGGGACCGCGGGGGAGCTGTTTTTT. V gene TRBV9 combines with J gene TRBJ2-2, with D possibly called TRBD1 or TRBD2 (5 bases each). This CDR3 has 14 residues. Germline-derived CDR1 and CDR2 are SGDLS and YYNGEE. Trimming took 0 bases from V and 8 from J, leaving 11 bases between them.

The rearrangement links TRBV6-5 to TRBJ2-1, with D uncertain. With 6 bases removed from V and 6 bases from J, the gap between germline ends came to 9 bases. The germline CDR1 and CDR2 sequences are MNHEY and SVGAGI. This CDR3 comprises 12 residues. CDR3 amino acids: CASRLRPNEQFF. CDR3 nucleotide sequence: TGTGCCAGCAGGCTCAGGCCCAATGAGCAGTTCTTC.

This chain joins TRBV5-1 and TRBJ2-1, with 12 bases lining up with TRBD2. In germline, CDR1 is SGHRS, CDR2 YFSETQ. J was trimmed by 6 bases and V by 4 bases; bases with no gene match: 2. The length of the CDR3 is 14 residues. For the CDR3, the DNA is TGCGCCAGCAGCCGGACTAGCGGGATCAATGAGCAGTTCTTC. It yields the protein CASSRTSGINEQFF.

The V and J genes are TRBV18 and TRBJ2-6; 7 bases agree with TRBD1. CDR3 length: 15 residues. The trim removed 4 bases at V and 3 bases at J, leaving 3 bases unmatched. From germline, CDR1 is KGHSH and CDR2 LQKENI. CDR3 DNA sequence: TGTGCCAGCTCACTGGGGACAGTTGGGGCCAACGTCCTGACTTTC. It specifies CASSLGTVGANVLTF.

The table lists this clone with a count of one. This chain joins TRBV5-4 and TRBJ2-7; 9 nucleotides align to TRBD1. The CDR3 covers 15 residues. After removal of 6 bases from V and 1 base from J, the junction contained 8 bases not matched to a gene. Germline assignment: CDR1 SGHNT and CDR2 YYREEE (reference sequence). CDR3 protein: CASKNPDRGSYEQYF. Written as DNA, the CDR3 is TGTGCCAGCAAAAACCCGGACAGGGGTTCCTACGAGCAGTACTTC.

This clone occurred a few times. The chain is built from TRBV7-9 and TRBJ2-1, with 8 bases identical to TRBD2. The germline CDR1 and CDR2 sequences are SEHNR and FQNEAQ (reference sequence). The CDR3 sequence is 15 residues long. With V trimmed by 3 bases and J by 7 bases, 8 bases remained unmatched. CDR3 sequence (DNA): TGTGCCAGCAGCTTCATAGCGGGAAGGTTGAATGAGCAGTTCTTC. Its translation: CASSFIAGRLNEQFF.

As to this clone: A clone one base away is much larger, so this may be a read error. This sequence joins TRBV7-3 and TRBJ1-1, with 7 bases fitting TRBD1. This CDR3 contains 13 residues. Germline V lookup: CDR1 SGHTA, CDR2 FQGTGA. Trimming cost V 5 bases and J 7 bases; bases outside gene matches: 7. This CDR3 is CASSTRQGGEAFF. Here the CDR3 DNA reads TGTGCCAGCAGCACCCGACAGGGCGGTGAAGCTTTCTTT.